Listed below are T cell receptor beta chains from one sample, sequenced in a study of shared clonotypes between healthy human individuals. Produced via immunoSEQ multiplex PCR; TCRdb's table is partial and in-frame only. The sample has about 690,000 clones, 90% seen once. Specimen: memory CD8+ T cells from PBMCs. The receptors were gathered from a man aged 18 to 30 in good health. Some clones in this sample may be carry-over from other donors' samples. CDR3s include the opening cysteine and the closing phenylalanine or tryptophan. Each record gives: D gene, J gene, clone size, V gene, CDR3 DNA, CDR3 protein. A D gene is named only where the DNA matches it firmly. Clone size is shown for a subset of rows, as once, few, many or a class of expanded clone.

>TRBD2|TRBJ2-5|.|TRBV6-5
TGTGCCAGCACCCAGCGGGAGACGCAAGAGACCCAGTACTTC
CASTQRETQETQYF
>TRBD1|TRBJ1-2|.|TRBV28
TGTGCCAGCAGTCGCGACAGGGGGCGATACTCTGGCTACACCTTC
CASSRDRGRYSGYTF
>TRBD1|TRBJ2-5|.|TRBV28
TGTGCCAGCAGTCGGTTCGGTACAGGGGGTAGAGGGGAGACCCAGTACTTC
CASSRFGTGGRGETQYF
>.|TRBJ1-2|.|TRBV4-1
TGCGCCAGCACGAACGGGGACACCGACGGGGTTTACTATGGCTACACCTTC
CASTNGDTDGVYYGYTF
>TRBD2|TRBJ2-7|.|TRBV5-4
TGTGCCAGCAGTTTGCTTAGCGGGGGAACCTACGAGCAGTACTTC
CASSLLSGGTYEQYF
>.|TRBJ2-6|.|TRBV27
TGTGCCAGCAGTAACTTAAGCCCGTATACTGGGGCCAACGTCCTGACTTTC
CASSNLSPYTGANVLTF
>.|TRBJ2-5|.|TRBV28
TGTGCCAGCAGCTTCACCGGGACTGACCAAGAGACCCAGTACTTC
CASSFTGTDQETQYF
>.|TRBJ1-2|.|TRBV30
TGTGCCTGGAGTCCCTCATTATCCATTCCCGGCTACACCTTC
CAWSPSLSIPGYTF
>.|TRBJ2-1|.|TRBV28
TGTGCCAGCAGCCCACCCCGGTCCCTCAATGAGCAGTTCTTC
CASSPPRSLNEQFF
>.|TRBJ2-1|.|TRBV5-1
TGCGCCAGCAGCCCAATGGGGGGCGCAACTGAGCAGTTCTTC
CASSPMGGATEQFF
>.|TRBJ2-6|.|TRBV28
TGTGCCAGCAGTTTATATGGATTCGGTAGCGGACACTCTGGGGCCAACGTCCTGACTTTC
CASSLYGFGSGHSGANVLTF
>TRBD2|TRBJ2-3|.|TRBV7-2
TGTGCCAGCAGCTTAGTAGCGGGAGGGCTGGATACGCAGTATTTT
CASSLVAGGLDTQYF
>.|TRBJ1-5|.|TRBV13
TGTGCCAGCGCGGACAGTACCTATAGCAATCAGCCCCAGCATTTT
CASADSTYSNQPQHF
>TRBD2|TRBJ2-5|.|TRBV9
TGTGCCAGCAGCGCGGCGACCGGGGGGAACCAAGAGACCCAGTACTTC
CASSAATGGNQETQYF
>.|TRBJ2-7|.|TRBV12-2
TGTGCAAGTCGCTTAGCACAGGGTTCGGCGCAGTACTTC
CASRLAQGSAQYF
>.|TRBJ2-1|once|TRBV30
TGTGCCTGGCTACGACCGAGGAGGAATGAGCAGTTCTTC
CAWLRPRRNEQFF
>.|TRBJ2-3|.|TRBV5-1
TGCGCCAGGACCCTAACCCGAAACAAGTCTAGCACAGATACGCAGTATTTT
CARTLTRNKSSTDTQYF
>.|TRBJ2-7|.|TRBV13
TGTGCCAGCAGCGAGACCCAGGGAAGGGAGCAGTACTTC
CASSETQGREQYF
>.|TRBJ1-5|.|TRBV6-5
TGTGCCAGCAGTTACAGGGCGGCAAGCAATCAGCCCCAGCATTTT
CASSYRAASNQPQHF
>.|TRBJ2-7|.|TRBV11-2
TGTGCCAGCAGCTTTGAGGCAGGGGATTCCTACGAGCAGTACTTC
CASSFEAGDSYEQYF
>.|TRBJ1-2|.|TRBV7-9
TGTGCCAGCAGCTTAATTTGGGGGGGTGGCTACACCTTC
CASSLIWGGGYTF
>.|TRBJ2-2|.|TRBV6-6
TGTGCCAGCAGTGACCGGACTCGCGGAACGGGGGAGCTGTTTTTT
CASSDRTRGTGELFF
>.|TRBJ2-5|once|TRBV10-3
TGTGCCATCAGTGACGCGCTAGCGTACCAAGAGACCCAGTACTTC
CAISDALAYQETQYF
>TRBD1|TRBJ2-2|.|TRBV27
TGTGCCAGCAGTTTACTGGCAGGGGGCATTTCCGGGGAGCTGTTTTTT
CASSLLAGGISGELFF
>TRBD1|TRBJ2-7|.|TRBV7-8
TGTGCCAGCAGCTTGGACAGGGGAGCCTACGAGCAGTACTTC
CASSLDRGAYEQYF
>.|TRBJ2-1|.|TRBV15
TGTGCCACCAGCAGACCCCAGGGGCCCCACAATGAGCAGTTCTTC
CATSRPQGPHNEQFF
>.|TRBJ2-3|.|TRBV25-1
TGTGCCAGCAGTGAATTCTGGGACAGCACAGATACGCAGTATTTT
CASSEFWDSTDTQYF
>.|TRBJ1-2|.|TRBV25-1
TGTGCCAGCTTTATCTACAGCTATGGCTACACCTTC
CASFIYSYGYTF
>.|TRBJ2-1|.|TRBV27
TGTGCCAGCAGTCCACTGATCCCGACAGGCGTTGCCTGGAATGAGCAGTTCTTC
CASSPLIPTGVAWNEQFF
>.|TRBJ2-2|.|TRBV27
TGTGCCAGCAGTGAAATGGGGACCGGGGAGCTGTTTTTT
CASSEMGTGELFF
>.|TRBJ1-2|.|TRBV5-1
TGCGCCAGCAGCGTGGACCCTACCCGGGGCTACACCTTC
CASSVDPTRGYTF
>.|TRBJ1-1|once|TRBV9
TGTGCCAGCAGCGTCGAAGGGGGGGGCGGCACTGAAGCTTTCTTT
CASSVEGGGGTEAFF
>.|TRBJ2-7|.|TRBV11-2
TGTGCCAGCAGCTTAGCGCGGGGACTTCACTACGAGCAGTACTTC
CASSLARGLHYEQYF
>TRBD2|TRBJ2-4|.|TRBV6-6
TGTGCCAGCAGTTATAGGGGACTAGCGGAAAACATTCAGTACTTC
CASSYRGLAENIQYF
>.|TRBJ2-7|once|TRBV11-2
TGTGCCAGCAGCTCCGGTGGTAGGGGAGTCTACGAGCAGTACTTC
CASSSGGRGVYEQYF
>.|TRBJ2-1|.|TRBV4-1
TGCGCCAGCAGCCAAGGGGGCCATGAGCAGTTCTTC
CASSQGGHEQFF
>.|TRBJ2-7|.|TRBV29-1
TGCAGCGTTGAATTAGTGGGATACTCCTACGAGCAGTACTTC
CSVELVGYSYEQYF
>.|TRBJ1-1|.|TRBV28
TGTGCCAGCAGTCCGCCCCGCCGGCAGAACACTGAAGCTTTCTTT
CASSPPRRQNTEAFF
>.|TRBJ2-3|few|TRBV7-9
TGTGCCAGCAGCTTAGGAAACTACGATACGCAGTATTTT
CASSLGNYDTQYF
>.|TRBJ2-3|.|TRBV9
TGTGCCAGCAGCGTAGGTTTCGCGGGACCCACAGATACGCAGTATTTT
CASSVGFAGPTDTQYF
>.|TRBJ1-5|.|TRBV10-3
TGTGCCATCAGGGCCGGGGGGGCCCTTCAGCCCCAGCATTTT
CAIRAGGALQPQHF
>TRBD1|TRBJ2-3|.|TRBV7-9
TGTGCCAGCAGCTCTACCAAGGGGGCGCAACCAGATACGCAGTATTTT
CASSSTKGAQPDTQYF
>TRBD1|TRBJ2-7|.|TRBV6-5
TGTGCCAGCAGTTACCAGTGGGACAGCAGCTCCTACGAGCAGTACTTC
CASSYQWDSSSYEQYF
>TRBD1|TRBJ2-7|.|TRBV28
TGTGCCATTACACAGGGGTCCTACGAGCAGTACTTC
CAITQGSYEQYF
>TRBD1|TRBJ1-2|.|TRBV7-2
TGTGCCAGCAGCAAATCCCGACAGGGTGTCTATGGCTACACCTTC
CASSKSRQGVYGYTF
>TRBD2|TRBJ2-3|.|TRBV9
TGTGCCAGCAGCGAGAGGACTAGCGGGAGAGCAGATACGCAGTATTTT
CASSERTSGRADTQYF
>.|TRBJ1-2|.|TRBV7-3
TGTGCCAGCAGCGCTACAGGGAACTCACTCTATGGCTACACCTTC
CASSATGNSLYGYTF
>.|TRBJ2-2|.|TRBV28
TGTGCCAGCAGAACCCGGGCAGGGGGGTGGGCCGGGGAGCTGTTTTTT
CASRTRAGGWAGELFF
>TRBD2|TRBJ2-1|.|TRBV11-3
TGTGCCAGCAGCCCCCGGGGACTAGACTACAATGAGCAGTTCTTC
CASSPRGLDYNEQFF
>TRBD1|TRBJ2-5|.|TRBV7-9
TGTGCCAGCAGCTTTCCGGCAGGGGGACAAGAGACCCAGTACTTC
CASSFPAGGQETQYF
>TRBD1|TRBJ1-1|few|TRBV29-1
TGCAGCGGCCGGGACAGATGGACTGGTGAAGCTTTCTTT
CSGRDRWTGEAFF
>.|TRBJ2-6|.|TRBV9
TGTGCCAGCAGCGCCCCCCGAGATTCTGGGGCCAACGTCCTGACTTTC
CASSAPRDSGANVLTF
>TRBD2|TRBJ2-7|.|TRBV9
TGTGCCAGCAGCGTGGGACTAGCGGGAGGTGCGGCCTACGAGCAGTACTTC
CASSVGLAGGAAYEQYF
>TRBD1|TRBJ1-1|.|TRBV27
TGTGCCAGCAGTCTCAGACAGGGAGGGACTGAAGCTTTCTTT
CASSLRQGGTEAFF
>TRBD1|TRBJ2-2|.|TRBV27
TGTGCCAGCAACGACAGGGGGAACACCGGGGAGCTGTTTTTT
CASNDRGNTGELFF
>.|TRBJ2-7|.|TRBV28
TGTGCCAGCAGTCTCGACAGCTACGAGCAGTACTTC
CASSLDSYEQYF